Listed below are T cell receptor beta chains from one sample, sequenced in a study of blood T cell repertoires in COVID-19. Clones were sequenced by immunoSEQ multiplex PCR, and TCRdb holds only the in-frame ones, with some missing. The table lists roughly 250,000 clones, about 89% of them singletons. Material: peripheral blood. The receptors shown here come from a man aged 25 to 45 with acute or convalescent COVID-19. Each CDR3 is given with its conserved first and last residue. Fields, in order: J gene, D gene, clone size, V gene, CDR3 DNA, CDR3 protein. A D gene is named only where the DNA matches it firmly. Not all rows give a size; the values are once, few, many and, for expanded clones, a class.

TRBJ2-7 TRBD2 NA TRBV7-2 TGTGCCAGCAGCTTAGCGGTCTCCGCTAGCGGAAGCTACGAGCAGTACTTC CASSLAVSASGSYEQYF
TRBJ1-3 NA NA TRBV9 TGTGCCAGCAGAAGGGGTTCCGGAAACACCATATATTTT CASRRGSGNTIYF
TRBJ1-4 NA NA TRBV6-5 TGTGCCAGCCGAGGCGGGTGGGGAGAAAAACTGTTTTTT CASRGGWGEKLFF
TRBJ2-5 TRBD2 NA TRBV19 TGTGCCAGTAGTATAGCGGGGGGACAAGAGACCCAGTACTTC CASSIAGGQETQYF
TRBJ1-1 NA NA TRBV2 TGTGCCAGCACCCGAGGGGGGGGAGAAGCTTTCTTT CASTRGGGEAFF
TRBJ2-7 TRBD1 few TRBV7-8 TGTGCCAGCAGCCCTTCACAGGGGGCGGGCGAGCAGTACTTC CASSPSQGAGEQYF
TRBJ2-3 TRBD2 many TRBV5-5 TGTGCCAGCAGCTTCTTACTAGCGGGGCGTGGCACAGATACGCAGTATTTT CASSFLLAGRGTDTQYF
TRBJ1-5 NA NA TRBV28 TGTGCCAGCAGTTTAATACAGGGACAGCCCCAGCATTTT CASSLIQGQPQHF
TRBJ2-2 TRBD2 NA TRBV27 TGTGCCAGCAGAATAGCGGGGGGGAAAAACACCGGGGAGCTGTTTTTT CASRIAGGKNTGELFF
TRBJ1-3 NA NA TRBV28 TGTGCCAGCAGTTCCCGAGGCGGGGTGACTGGAAACACCATATATTTT CASSSRGGVTGNTIYF
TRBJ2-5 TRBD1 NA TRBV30 TGTGCCTGGAGCTCCGGGACAGGGCCAGAGACCCAGTACTTC CAWSSGTGPETQYF
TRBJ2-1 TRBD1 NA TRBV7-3 TGTGCCAGCACCGGACAGGGGAAAGTCAATGAGCAGTTCTTC CASTGQGKVNEQFF
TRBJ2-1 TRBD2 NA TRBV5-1 TGCGCCAGCAGCCTACCGGCTTCGTCGCGGGGGAGCTCCTACAATGAGCAGTTCTTC CASSLPASSRGSSYNEQFF
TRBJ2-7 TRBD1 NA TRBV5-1 TGCGCCAGCAGAAGGGGGCCGGACTACGAGCAGTACTTC CASRRGPDYEQYF
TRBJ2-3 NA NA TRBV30 TGTGCCTGGGAACTCAGGAATACGCAGTATTTT CAWELRNTQYF
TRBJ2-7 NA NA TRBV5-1 TGCGCCAGCAGCCGAAAAAACGGGGTAGGGACCTACGAGCAGTACTTC CASSRKNGVGTYEQYF
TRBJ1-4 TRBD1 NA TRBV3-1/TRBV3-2 TGTGCCAGCAGCCCGACAGGGTATGAAAAACTGTTTTTT CASSPTGYEKLFF
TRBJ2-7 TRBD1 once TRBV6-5 TGTGCCAGCAGTTACTTAACGGGACAGGGTGCTTACGAGCAGTACTTC CASSYLTGQGAYEQYF
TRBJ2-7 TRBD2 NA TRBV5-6 TGTGCCAGCAGCTTTGCTTGGCAGGCGGGAGGGAGCTCCTACGAGCAGTACTTC CASSFAWQAGGSSYEQYF
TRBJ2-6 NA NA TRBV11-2 TGTGCCAGCAGCTTCACCCAGGCTTCTTCTGGGGCCAACGTCCTGACTTTC CASSFTQASSGANVLTF
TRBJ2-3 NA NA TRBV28 TGTGCCAGCAAACAGACGAGCACAGATACGCAGTATTTT CASKQTSTDTQYF
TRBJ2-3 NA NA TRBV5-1 TGCGCCAGCAGCGAACCTCAGGTGGATACGCAGTATTTT CASSEPQVDTQYF
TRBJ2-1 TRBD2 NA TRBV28 TGTGCCAGCAGTAGGCCTAGCGGGAGAAACAATGAGCAGTTCTTC CASSRPSGRNNEQFF